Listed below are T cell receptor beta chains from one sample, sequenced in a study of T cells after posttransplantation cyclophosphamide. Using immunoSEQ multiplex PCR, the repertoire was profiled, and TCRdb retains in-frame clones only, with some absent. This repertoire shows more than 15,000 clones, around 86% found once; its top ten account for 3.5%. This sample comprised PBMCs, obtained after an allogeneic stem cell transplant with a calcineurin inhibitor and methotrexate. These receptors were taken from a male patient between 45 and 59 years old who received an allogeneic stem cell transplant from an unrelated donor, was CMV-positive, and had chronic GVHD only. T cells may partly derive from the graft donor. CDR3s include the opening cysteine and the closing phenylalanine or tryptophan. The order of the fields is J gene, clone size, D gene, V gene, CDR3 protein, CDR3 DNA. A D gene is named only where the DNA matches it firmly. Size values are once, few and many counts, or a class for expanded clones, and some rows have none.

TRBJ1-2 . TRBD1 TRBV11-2 CASSLDRGQGYTF TGTGCCAGCAGCCTGGACAGGGGGCAGGGCTACACCTTC
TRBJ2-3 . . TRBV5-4 CASSSFTGSGDTQYF TGTGCCAGCAGCTCGTTCACAGGGAGTGGGGATACGCAGTATTTT
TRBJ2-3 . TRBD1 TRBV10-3 CAISGGQGTDTQYF TGTGCCATCAGTGGGGGACAGGGCACAGATACGCAGTATTTT
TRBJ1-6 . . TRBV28 CASSPLGQLSPLHF TGTGCCAGCAGTCCCCTTGGACAGCTCTCACCCCTCCACTTT
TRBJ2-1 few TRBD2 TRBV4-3 CASSQAGREVDNEQFF TGCGCCAGCAGCCAAGCTGGGCGGGAGGTGGACAATGAGCAGTTCTTC
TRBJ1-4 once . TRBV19 CASSPGFATNEKLFF TGTGCCAGTAGCCCGGGGTTTGCAACTAATGAAAAACTGTTTTTT
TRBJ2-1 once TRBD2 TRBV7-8 CASSRTEGTSGSNEQFF TGTGCCAGCAGCCGGACGGAAGGGACTAGCGGGTCCAATGAGCAGTTCTTC
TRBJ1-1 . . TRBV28 CASSRRVDSLNTEAFF TGTGCCAGCAGTCGAAGAGTAGACAGTCTGAACACTGAAGCTTTCTTT
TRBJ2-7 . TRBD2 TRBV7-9 CASSSLRTSGVFEQYF TGTGCCAGCAGCTCGCTCCGGACTAGCGGGGTATTCGAGCAGTACTTC
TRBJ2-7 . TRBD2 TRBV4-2 CASSQEDRGGPHEQYF TGTGCCAGCAGCCAAGAAGATCGGGGGGGGCCTCACGAGCAGTACTTC
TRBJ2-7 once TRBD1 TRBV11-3 CASSLRGLEDEQYF TGTGCCAGCAGCTTAAGGGGGCTAGAAGACGAGCAGTACTTC
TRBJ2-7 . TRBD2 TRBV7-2 CASSQLAGGYEQYF TGTGCCAGCAGTCAACTAGCGGGAGGGTACGAGCAGTACTTC
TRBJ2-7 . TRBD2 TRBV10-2 CASRGTSGGDFSYEQYF TGCGCCAGCAGGGGGACTAGCGGGGGCGACTTTTCCTACGAGCAGTACTTC
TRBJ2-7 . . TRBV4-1 CASSQDLAEQHYEQYF TGCGCCAGCAGCCAAGATCTCGCGGAGCAACACTACGAGCAGTACTTC
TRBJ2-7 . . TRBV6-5 CASSYSLAYEQYF TGTGCCAGCAGTTACAGCCTTGCCTACGAGCAGTACTTC
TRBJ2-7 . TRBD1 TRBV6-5 CASSYQGAVSEQYF TGTGCCAGCAGTTACCAGGGGGCTGTTAGCGAGCAGTACTTC
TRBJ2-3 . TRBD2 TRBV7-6 CASSLGEGGARLTDTQYF TGTGCCAGCAGCTTAGGGGAGGGTGGCGCACGCCTCACAGATACGCAGTATTTT
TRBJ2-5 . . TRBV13 CASSGPGLQETQYF TGTGCCAGCAGCGGGCCCGGCCTCCAAGAGACCCAGTACTTC
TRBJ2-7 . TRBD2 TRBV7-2 CASSSHTSGIEQYF TGTGCCAGCAGCTCCCATACTAGCGGGATCGAGCAGTACTTC
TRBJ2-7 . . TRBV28 CASTKARTGTYEQYF TGTGCCAGCACTAAAGCTAGGACGGGGACCTACGAGCAGTACTTC
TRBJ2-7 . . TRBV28 CASCADSYEQYF TGTGCCAGCTGTGCAGATTCCTACGAGCAGTACTTC
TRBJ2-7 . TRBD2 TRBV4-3 CASSQETSADYEQYF TGCGCCAGCAGCCAAGAGACTAGCGCAGACTACGAGCAGTACTTC
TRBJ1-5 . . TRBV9 CASSVGADNQPQHF TGTGCCAGCAGCGTAGGGGCAGACAATCAGCCCCAGCATTTT
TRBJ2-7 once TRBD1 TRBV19 CASSIRGQPYEQYF TGTGCCAGTAGTATTCGGGGACAGCCTTACGAGCAGTACTTC
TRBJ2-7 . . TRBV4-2 CASSEGGETYEQYF TGTGCCAGCAGCGAAGGGGGGGAAACCTACGAGCAGTACTTC
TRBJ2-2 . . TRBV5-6 CASSLMGSTGELFF TGTGCCAGCAGCTTAATGGGGAGCACCGGGGAGCTGTTTTTT
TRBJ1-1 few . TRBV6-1 CASSTRTENTEAFF TGTGCCAGCAGTACCCGGACAGAGAACACTGAAGCTTTCTTT
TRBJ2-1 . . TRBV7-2 CASSSRGPPNEQFF TGTGCCAGCAGCTCCCGCGGGCCGCCGAATGAGCAGTTCTTC
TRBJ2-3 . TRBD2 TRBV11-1 CASSTSGLTDTQYF TGTGCCAGCAGTACTAGCGGACTCACAGATACGCAGTATTTT
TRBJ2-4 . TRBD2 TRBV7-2 CASSSTSGENIQYF TGTGCCAGCAGCTCCACTAGCGGAGAGAACATTCAGTACTTC
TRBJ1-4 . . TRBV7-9 CASSHEGRGEKLFF TGTGCCAGCAGCCATGAAGGGCGGGGTGAAAAACTGTTTTTT
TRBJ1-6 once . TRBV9 CASSVAGFNSPLHF TGTGCCAGCAGCGTAGCAGGGTTTAATTCACCCCTCCACTTT
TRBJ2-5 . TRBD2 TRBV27 CASSRDYRQETQYF TGTGCCAGCAGTCGGGACTACCGCCAAGAGACCCAGTACTTC
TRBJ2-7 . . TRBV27 CASSLGAIRYEQYF TGTGCCAGCAGCTTAGGGGCTATTCGTTACGAGCAGTACTTC
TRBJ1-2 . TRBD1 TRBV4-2 CASSQDPGTAYGYTF TGTGCCAGCAGCCAAGATCCTGGGACAGCCTATGGCTACACCTTC
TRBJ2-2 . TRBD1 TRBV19 CASSKGDRGTGELFF TGTGCCAGTAGTAAAGGGGACAGGGGAACCGGGGAGCTGTTTTTT
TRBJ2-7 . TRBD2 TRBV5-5 CASSFVSSGRPYEQYF TGTGCCAGCAGCTTTGTGTCTAGCGGGAGGCCCTACGAGCAGTACTTC
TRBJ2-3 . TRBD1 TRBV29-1 CSVVGQVDTDTQYF TGCAGCGTCGTGGGACAGGTTGACACAGATACGCAGTATTTT
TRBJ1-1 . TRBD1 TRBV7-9 CASSPQGARGGITEAFF TGTGCCAGCAGCCCACAGGGGGCGCGGGGGGGAATCACTGAAGCTTTCTTT
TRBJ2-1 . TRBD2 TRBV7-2 CASSFVAGSLRNEQFF TGTGCCAGCAGCTTCGTAGCGGGGTCTCTTCGGAATGAGCAGTTCTTC
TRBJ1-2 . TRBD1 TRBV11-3 CASSVSGVEGARNGYTF TGTGCCAGCAGCGTATCGGGAGTGGAGGGGGCGCGGAACGGCTACACCTTC
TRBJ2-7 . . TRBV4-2 CASSQTSSFYEQYF TGTGCCAGCAGCCAGACGTCTAGCTTCTACGAGCAGTACTTC
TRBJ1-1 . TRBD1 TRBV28 CASSWRGLMTEAFF TGTGCCAGCAGTTGGAGGGGGCTTATGACTGAAGCTTTCTTT
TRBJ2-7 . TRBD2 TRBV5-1 CASSPTAPGLAGGLGSRSSYEQYF TGCGCCAGCAGCCCGACAGCGCCGGGACTAGCGGGAGGGCTAGGTTCCCGGAGCTCCTACGAGCAGTACTTC
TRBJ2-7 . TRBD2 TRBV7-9 CAVGGYHSYEQYF TGTGCTGTCGGGGGGTATCACTCCTACGAGCAGTACTTC
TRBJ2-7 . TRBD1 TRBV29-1 CSVRTGSSYEQYF TGCAGCGTTCGGACAGGGAGCTCCTACGAGCAGTACTTC
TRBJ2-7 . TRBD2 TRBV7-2 CASSRGGGAYEQYF TGTGCCAGCAGCCGCGGTGGGGGGGCCTACGAGCAGTACTTC
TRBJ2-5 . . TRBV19 CASSQTRFQETQYF TGTGCCAGTAGTCAGACTCGTTTCCAAGAGACCCAGTACTTC
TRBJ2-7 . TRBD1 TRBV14 CASSPLGQEDEQYF TGTGCCAGCAGCCCGCTGGGACAGGAAGACGAGCAGTACTTC
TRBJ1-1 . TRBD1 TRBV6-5 CASSYGDRAGTEAFF TGTGCCAGCAGTTATGGCGACAGGGCAGGCACTGAAGCTTTCTTT
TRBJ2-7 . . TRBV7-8 CASSLAGRSYEQYF TGTGCCAGCAGCTTGGCAGGGCGTTCCTACGAGCAGTACTTC
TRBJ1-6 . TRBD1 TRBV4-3 CASSRGTENSPLHF TGCGCCAGCAGCCGCGGGACAGAAAATTCACCCCTCCACTTT
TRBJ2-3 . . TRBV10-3 CAISEGLADLTDTQYF TGTGCCATCAGTGAGGGACTCGCGGACCTCACAGATACGCAGTATTTT
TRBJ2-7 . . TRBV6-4 CPEAGWCNYRYEQYF TGTCCTGAGGCGGGGTGGTGCAATTACCGCTACGAGCAGTACTTC
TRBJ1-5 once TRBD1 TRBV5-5 CASRVGTGVNQPQHF TGTGCCAGCAGGGTGGGGACAGGGGTCAATCAGCCCCAGCATTTT